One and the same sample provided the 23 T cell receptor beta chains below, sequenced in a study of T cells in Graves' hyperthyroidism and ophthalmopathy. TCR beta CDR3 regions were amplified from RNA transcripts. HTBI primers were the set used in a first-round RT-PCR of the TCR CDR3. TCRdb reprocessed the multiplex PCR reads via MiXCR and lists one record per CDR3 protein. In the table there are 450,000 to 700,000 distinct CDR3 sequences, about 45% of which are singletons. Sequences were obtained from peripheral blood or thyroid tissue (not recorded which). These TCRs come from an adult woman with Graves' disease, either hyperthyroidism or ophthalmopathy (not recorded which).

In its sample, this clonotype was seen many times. Here the CDR3 DNA reads TGTGCCAGCAGCCTAGGGCGGTCGACAGGGAGGTCTGGGGCCAACGTCCTGACTTTC. It encodes CASSLGRSTGRSGANVLTF. The rearrangement links TRBV7-2 to TRBJ2-6, with a tentative D call TRBD1 (7 bases). The germline V gene encodes CDR1 SGHTA and CDR2 FQGNSA. The CDR3 length is 19 residues. V lost 5 bases and J 1 base, leaving 21 bases between the germline ends.

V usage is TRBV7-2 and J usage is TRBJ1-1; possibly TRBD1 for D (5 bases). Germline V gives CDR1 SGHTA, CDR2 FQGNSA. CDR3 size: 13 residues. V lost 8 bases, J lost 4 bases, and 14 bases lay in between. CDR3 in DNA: TGTGCCAGCCAACCAGGGTTGGGCACTGAAGCTTTCTTT. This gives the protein CASQPGLGTEAFF.

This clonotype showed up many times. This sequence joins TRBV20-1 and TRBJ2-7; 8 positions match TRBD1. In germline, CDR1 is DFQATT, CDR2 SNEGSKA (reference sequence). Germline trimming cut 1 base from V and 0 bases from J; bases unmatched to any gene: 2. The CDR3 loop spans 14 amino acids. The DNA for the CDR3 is TGCAGTGCTAGAGGGGACAGGAGCTCCTACGAGCAGTACTTC. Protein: CSARGDRSSYEQYF.

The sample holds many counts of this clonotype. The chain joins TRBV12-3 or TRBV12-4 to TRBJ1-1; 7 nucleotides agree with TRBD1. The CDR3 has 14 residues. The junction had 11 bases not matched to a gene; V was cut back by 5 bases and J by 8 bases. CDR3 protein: CASSLPPGQTEAFF. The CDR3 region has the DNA TGTGCCAGCAGTCTTCCGCCGGGACAGACGGAAGCTTTCTTT.

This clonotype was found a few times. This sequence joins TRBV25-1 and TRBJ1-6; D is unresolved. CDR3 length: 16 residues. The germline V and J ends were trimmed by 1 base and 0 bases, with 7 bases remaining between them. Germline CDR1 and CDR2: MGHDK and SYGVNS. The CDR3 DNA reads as TGTGCCAGCAGTGAATCTGGCAGCTCCTATAATTCACCCCTCCACTTT. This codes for CASSESGSSYNSPLHF.

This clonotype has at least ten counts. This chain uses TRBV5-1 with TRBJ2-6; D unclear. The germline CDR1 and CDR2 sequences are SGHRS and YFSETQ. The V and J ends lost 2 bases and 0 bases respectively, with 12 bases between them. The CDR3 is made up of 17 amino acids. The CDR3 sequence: CASSLGDPSSGANVLTF. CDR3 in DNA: TGCGCCAGCAGCTTAGGAGACCCCAGCTCTGGGGCCAACGTCCTGACTTTC.

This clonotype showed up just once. CDR3 nucleotides: TGTGCCAGCAGCGGTCGTGGACAGAATCAGCCCCAGCATTTT. Its translation: CASSGRGQNQPQHF. The chain recombines TRBV9 with TRBJ1-5; possibly TRBD1 for D (6 bases). V lost 3 bases to trimming and J lost 4 bases, with 11 bases between them. There are 14 residues in the CDR3. The germline gives CDR1 SGDLS, CDR2 YYNGEE. Full variable domain (rest looked up from reference TRBV9 and TRBJ1-5): DSGVTQTPKHLITATGQRVTLRCSPRSGDLSVYWYQQSLDQGLQFLIQYYNGEERAKGNILERFSAQQFPDLHSELNLSSLELGDSALYFCASSGRGQNQPQHFGDGTRLSIL.

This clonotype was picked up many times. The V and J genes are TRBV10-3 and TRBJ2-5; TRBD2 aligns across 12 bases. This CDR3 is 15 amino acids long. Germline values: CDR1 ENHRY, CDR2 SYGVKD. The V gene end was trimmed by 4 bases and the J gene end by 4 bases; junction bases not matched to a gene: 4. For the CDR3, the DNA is TGTGCCATCAGTGGGACTAGCGGGAAAGGAGAGACCCAGTACTTC. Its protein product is CAISGTSGKGETQYF.

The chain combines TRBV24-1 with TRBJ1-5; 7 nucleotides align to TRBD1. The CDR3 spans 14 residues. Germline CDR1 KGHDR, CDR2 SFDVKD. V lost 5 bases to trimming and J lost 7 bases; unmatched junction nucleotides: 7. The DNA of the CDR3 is TGTGCCACCAGTGTTGCAGGGGGAGAGCAGCCCCAGCATTTT. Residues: CATSVAGGEQPQHF.

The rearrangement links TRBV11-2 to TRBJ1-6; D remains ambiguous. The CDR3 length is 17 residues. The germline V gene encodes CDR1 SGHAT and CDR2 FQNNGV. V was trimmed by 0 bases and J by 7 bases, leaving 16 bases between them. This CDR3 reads CASSLEIGLSRNSPLHF. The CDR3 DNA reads TGTGCCAGCAGCTTAGAGATAGGGCTGTCCAGAAATTCACCCCTCCACTTT.

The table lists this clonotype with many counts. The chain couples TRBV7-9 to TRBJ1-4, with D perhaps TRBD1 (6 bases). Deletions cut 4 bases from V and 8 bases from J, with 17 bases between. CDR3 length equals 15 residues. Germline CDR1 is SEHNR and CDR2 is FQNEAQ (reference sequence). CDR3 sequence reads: CASSSPVRRGEKLFF. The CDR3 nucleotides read TGTGCCAGCAGCTCGCCCGTGAGGAGGGGGGAAAAACTGTTTTTT.

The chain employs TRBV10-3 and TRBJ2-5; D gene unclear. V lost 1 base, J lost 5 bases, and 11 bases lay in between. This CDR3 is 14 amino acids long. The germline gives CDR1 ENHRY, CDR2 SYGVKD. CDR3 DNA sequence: TGTGCCATCAGTGAGTTGGGCTTGATGGAGACCCAGTACTTC. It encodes CAISELGLMETQYF.

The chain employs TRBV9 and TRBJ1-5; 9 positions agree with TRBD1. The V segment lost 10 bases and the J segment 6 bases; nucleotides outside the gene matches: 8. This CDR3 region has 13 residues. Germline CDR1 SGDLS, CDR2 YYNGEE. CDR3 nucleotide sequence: TGTGCCTGGAGGGACAGGGCTGGTCAGCCCCAGCATTTT. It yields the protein CAWRDRAGQPQHF.

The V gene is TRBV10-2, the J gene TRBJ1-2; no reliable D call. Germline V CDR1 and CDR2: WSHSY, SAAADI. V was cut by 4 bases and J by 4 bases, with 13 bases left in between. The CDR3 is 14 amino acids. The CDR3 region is CASSAGDGFYGYTF. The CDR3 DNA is TGCGCCAGCAGTGCCGGAGACGGGTTCTATGGCTACACCTTC.

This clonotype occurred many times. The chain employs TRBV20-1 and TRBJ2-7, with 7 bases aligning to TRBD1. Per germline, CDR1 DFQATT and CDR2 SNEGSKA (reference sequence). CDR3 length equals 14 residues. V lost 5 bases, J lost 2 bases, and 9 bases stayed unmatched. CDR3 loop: CSAPQGVVTYEQYF. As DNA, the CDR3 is TGCAGTGCTCCTCAGGGGGTAGTGACCTACGAGCAGTACTTC.

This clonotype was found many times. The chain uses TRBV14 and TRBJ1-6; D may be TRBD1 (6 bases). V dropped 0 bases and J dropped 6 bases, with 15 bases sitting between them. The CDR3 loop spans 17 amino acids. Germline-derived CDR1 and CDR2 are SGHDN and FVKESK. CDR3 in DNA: TGTGCCAGCAGCCAAGATGAGTTGGGGGCTCGTAATTCACCCCTCCACTTT. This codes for CASSQDELGARNSPLHF.

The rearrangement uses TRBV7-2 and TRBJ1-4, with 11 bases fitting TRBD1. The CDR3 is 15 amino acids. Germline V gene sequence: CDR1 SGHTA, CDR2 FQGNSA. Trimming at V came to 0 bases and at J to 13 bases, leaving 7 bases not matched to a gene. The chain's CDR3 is CASSLARGQGGRLFF. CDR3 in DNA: TGTGCCAGCAGCTTAGCGCGGGGACAGGGGGGTCGACTGTTTTTT.

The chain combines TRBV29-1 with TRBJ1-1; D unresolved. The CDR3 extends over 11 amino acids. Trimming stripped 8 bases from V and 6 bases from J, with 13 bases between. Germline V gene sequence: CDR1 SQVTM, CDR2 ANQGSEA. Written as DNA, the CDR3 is TGCAGCAGCCTTTGGAGCGCTGAAGCTTTCTTT. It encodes CSSLWSAEAFF.

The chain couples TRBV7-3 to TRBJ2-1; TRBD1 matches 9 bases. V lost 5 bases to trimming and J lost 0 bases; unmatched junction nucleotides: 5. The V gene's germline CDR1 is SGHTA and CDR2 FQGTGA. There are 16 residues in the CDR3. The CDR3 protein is CASSTDRGSSYNEQFF. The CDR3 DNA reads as TGTGCCAGCAGCACAGACAGGGGGAGCTCCTACAATGAGCAGTTCTTC.

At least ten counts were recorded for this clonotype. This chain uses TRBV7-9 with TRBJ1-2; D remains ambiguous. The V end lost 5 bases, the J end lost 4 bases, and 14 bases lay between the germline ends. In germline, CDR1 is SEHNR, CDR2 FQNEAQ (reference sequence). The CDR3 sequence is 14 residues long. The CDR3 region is CASSPGDWSYGYTF. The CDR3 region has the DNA TGTGCCAGCAGCCCCGGGGATTGGAGCTATGGCTACACCTTC.

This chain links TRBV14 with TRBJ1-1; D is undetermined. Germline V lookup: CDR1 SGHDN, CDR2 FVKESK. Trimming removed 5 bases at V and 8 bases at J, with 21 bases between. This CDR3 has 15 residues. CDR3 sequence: CASSKSIRSPAEAFF. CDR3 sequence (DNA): TGTGCCAGCAGCAAGTCAATTCGTTCTCCGGCCGAAGCTTTCTTT.

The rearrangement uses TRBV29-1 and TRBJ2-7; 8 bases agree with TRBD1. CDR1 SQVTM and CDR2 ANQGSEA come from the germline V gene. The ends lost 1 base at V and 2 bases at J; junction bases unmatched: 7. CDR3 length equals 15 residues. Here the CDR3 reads CSVEGDVTGAYEQYF. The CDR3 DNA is TGCAGCGTTGAAGGAGATGTGACAGGGGCCTACGAGCAGTACTTC.

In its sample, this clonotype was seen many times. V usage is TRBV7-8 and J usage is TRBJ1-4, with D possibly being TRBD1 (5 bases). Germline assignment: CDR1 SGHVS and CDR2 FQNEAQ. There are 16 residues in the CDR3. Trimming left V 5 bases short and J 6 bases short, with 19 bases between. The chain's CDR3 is CASSRTAGRRDEKLFF. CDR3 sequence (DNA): TGTGCCAGCAGCCGAACTGCGGGACGGCGGGATGAAAAACTGTTTTTT.